This TCR beta chain was identified during a study of siplizumab effects on memory and regulatory T cells. Mixed lymphocyte reaction cells underwent 6 days of coculture at 37°C. As to this clone: Its antigen is currently unknown.

V lost 0 bases and J 0 bases, leaving 9 bases between the germline ends. CDR3 size: 17 residues. CDR1 LNHDA and CDR2 SQIVND come from the germline V gene (reference sequence). Some clones are missing from TCRdb's copy, which holds only in-frame ones; the method was immunoSEQ multiplex PCR. There are about 10,000 clones in the sample; roughly 45% occur only once, and around 10% lies in the top ten. The sequence was obtained from a human donor in good health; the cells came from an allogeneic mixed lymphocyte reaction. Sequenced material: CFSE-low (dividing) CD8+ T cells sorted from an allogeneic mixed lymphocyte reaction. The rearrangement uses TRBV19 and TRBJ2-6; the D is unclear. The CDR3 DNA reads as TGTGCCAGTAGTATAGATCCGGCAGGCTCTGGGGCCAACGTCCTGACTTTC. Amino acids: CASSIDPAGSGANVLTF.